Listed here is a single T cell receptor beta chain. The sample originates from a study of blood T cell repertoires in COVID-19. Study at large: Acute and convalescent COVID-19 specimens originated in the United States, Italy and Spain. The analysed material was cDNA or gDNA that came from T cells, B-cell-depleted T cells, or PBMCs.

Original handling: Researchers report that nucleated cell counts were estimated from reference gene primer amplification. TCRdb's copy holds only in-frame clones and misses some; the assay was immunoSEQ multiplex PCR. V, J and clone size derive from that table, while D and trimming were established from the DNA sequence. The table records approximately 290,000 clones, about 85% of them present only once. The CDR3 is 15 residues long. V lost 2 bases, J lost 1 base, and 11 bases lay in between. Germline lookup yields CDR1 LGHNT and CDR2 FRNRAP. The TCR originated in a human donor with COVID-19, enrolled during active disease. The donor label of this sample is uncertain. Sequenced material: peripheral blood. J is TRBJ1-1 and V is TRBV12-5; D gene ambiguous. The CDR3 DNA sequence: TGTGCTAGTGGTTTGTTTGTGGGCAGGAACACTGAAGCTTTCTTT. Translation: CASGLFVGRNTEAFF.